The TCR beta chain under discussion was sequenced for a study of early T cells in non-severe SARS-CoV-2 infection. The study, taken as a whole, reports: The VDJdb matching leaned toward anti-spike CD8 responses and overlooked private and CD4 specificities.

Researchers attached unique molecular identifiers to individual cDNA molecules. In TCRdb, the 5' RACE reads were re-called with MiXCR into one record per CDR3 protein. The sample lists 60,000 to 85,000 distinct CDR3 sequences; around 15% were seen once. Comments on this clonotype: Its antigen is not identified.

CDR3 length: 13 amino acids. Germline V gene lookup returns CDR1 DFQATT and CDR2 SNEGSKA (reference sequence). The junction had 2 bases not matched to a gene; V was cut back by 4 bases and J by 3 bases. This sequence was found in an adult who was a healthcare worker with PCR-confirmed SARS-CoV-2 infection or an uninfected control (not recorded which). The sequencing input was whole blood. The chain recombines TRBV20-1 with TRBJ2-3; 9 nucleotides agree with TRBD1. This chain's CDR3 is CSAIGTGTDTQYF. The DNA for the CDR3 is TGCAGTGCTATCGGGACAGGGACAGATACGCAGTATTTT.